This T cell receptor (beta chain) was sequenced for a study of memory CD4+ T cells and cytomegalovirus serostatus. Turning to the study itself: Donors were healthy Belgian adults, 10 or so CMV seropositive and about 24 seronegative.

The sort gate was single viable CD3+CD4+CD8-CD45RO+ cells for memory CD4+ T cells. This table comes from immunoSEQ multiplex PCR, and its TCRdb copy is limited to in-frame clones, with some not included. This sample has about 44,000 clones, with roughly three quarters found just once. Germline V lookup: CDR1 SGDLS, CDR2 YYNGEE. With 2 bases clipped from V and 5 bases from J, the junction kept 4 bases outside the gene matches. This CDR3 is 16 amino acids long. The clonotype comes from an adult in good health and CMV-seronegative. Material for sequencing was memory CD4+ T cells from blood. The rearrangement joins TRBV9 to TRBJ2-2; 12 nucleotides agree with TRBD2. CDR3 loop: CASSVRTSGKTGELFF. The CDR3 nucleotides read TGTGCCAGCAGCGTCCGGACTAGCGGGAAGACCGGGGAGCTGTTTTTT.